The following is a T cell receptor beta chain sequence with its context. The junction departs from the called germline gene at one end, perhaps through a read error. Per germline, CDR1 KGHSH and CDR2 LQKENI. The CDR3 consists of 16 residues. Sample-barcoded 5' priming and a J-beta primer mix drove a second PCR of roughly 6 to 12 cycles. TCRdb ran MiXCR on the 5' RACE reads and lists one entry per CDR3 protein. Of almost 550,000 distinct CDR3 sequences listed, 20% to 30% are singletons. This sample is part of a study of blood T cells in healthy people across ages. These data were likewise used in another study, on T cells of mothers and their children.

The V and J genes are TRBV18 and TRBJ1-6; 8 bases agree with TRBD1. The receptor was derived from a boy between 5 and 17 years old in good health. Specimen: blood. The CDR3 here is CTSSPRTTGDNSPLHF. The CDR3, as DNA: TGTACCAGCTCACCACGAACGACAGGGGATAATTCACCCCTCCACTTT.